This T cell receptor (beta chain) was documented in a study of T cells expressing NK-cell markers (TCRdb year 2020). Broadly, across the study: In sorted CD3+CD56+NKG2C+, CD3+CD56+NKG2C- and CD3+CD56-NKG2C+ T-cell subsets from several donors, TCR beta-chain repertoires were profiled. The study sequenced eight donors, all healthy volunteers chosen at random: three men and five women. Seven of the eight sequenced donors were HCMV-seropositive and one was HCMV-seronegative. Illumina HiSeq 2000/2500, MiSeq or NextSeq was used to sequence libraries as 2 x 150 bp reads. The paper as a whole reports these results and caveats: In six or seven donors, the dominant CD3+CD56+NKG2C+ clonotypes ranked among the top 10 CD8+ clonotypes, making up roughly 1.0-8% of CD8+ T cells. Whether the expanded NKG2C-expressing T cell clones were specific for HCMV antigens remained unclear. Those dominant clonotypes were again the most abundant among CD3+CD56-NKG2C+ cells in a few donors, at roughly 28.3-65%.

A commercial ELISA kit detecting HCMV-specific IgG in serum was used to determine HCMV serostatus. Ficoll density gradient centrifugation was used to isolate peripheral blood mononuclear cells from blood. CDR1 and CDR2, per the germline V gene (reference sequence), are SEHNR and FQNEAQ. The CDR3 starts with the cysteine, ends with the phenylalanine, and has 12 residues. DNA for this receptor is not on file. TCRdb shows the sequencer as Illumina HiSeq 2000. 5'RACE template switching, by which a universal primer site and unique molecular identifiers were added, was used to make TCR beta cDNA libraries. cDNA synthesis was primed from the TCR beta constant segment, followed by two successive PCR amplification steps. On the study's bioinformatics: MIGEC was used to demultiplex reads and group reads by UMI, and MiTCR was used to assemble and quantify clonotypes. To exclude erroneous sequences, any TCR cDNA sequence not supported by at least two reads was discarded. The tcR package was used for downstream repertoire analysis, and clonotypes were matched between fractions using CDR3 nucleotide sequence together with V segment. VDJmatch was used to annotate antigen specificity against VDJdb, with one amino acid substitution in CDR3 permitted. One entry per CDR3 protein sequence results from the TCRdb reprocessing of the reads, with DNA left out. TCRdb's processing, not the study's, gives the V and J calls here. Per the sample table, the count is some 110,000 distinct CDR3 sequences. Less than 20% of the sample goes to the ten largest clones.

As to this clonotype: This receptor's antigen is unknown.

The receptor was isolated from a woman aged 18 to 75 in good health. The sequenced sample was blood T cells: a sorted CD56 or NKG2C T cell subset, CD4+ or CD8+ T cells, or bulk PBMC T cells (not recorded which). The sequence links TRBV7-9 to TRBJ1-2. The CDR3 in this case is CASSFAGSGYTF.